What follows are 15 T cell receptor beta chains derived from one specimen sequenced in a study of blood T cell repertoires in COVID-19. Libraries were prepared by immunoSEQ multiplex PCR; TCRdb keeps only in-frame clonotypes and omits some of them. The repertoire consists of about 170,000 clones, with approximately 86% occurring once and the leading ten covering approximately 0.5%. Sequencing was carried out using peripheral blood. Receptor source: a man between 60 and 75 years old with COVID-19, enrolled during active disease.

The J gene is TRBJ1-5, the V gene TRBV2; 8 bases align to TRBD1. CDR3 length: 18 amino acids. With V trimmed by 0 bases and J by 6 bases, 13 bases remained unmatched. The germline CDR1 and CDR2 sequences are SNHLY and FYNNEI. This chain's CDR3 is CASSEALSPTGGSQPQHF. DNA of the CDR3: TGTGCCAGCAGTGAAGCGCTTAGTCCAACAGGGGGAAGTCAGCCCCAGCATTTT.

The chain carries TRBV7-2 and TRBJ2-1; TRBD2 matches 9 bases. Trimming took 5 bases from V and 7 from J; bases not matched to a gene: 9. Germline V gene lookup returns CDR1 SGHTA and CDR2 FQGNSA. The CDR3 spans 15 residues. The CDR3 region is CASSLVAGVVNEQFF. CDR3 DNA: TGTGCCAGCAGCCTAGTAGCGGGAGTAGTAAATGAGCAGTTCTTC.

The V and J genes are TRBV4-3 and TRBJ2-3; D gene unclear. This CDR3 is 9 amino acids long. Trimming took off 7 bases at V and 14 bases at J, with 10 bases between the two ends. Germline values: CDR1 LGHNA, CDR2 YSLEER. The CDR3 spells CASMSVRYF. CDR3 sequence (DNA): TGCGCCAGCATGAGTGTTAGGTATTTT.

This chain uses TRBV5-1 with TRBJ1-6; 8 bases map to TRBD1. Germline V gene lookup returns CDR1 SGHRS and CDR2 YFSETQ. Losses at the gene ends were 4 bases for V and 7 bases for J; bases not matched to a gene: 4. The CDR3 spans 14 residues. The CDR3 here is CASSIDRGNSPLHF. CDR3 sequence (DNA): TGCGCCAGCAGCATTGACAGGGGAAATTCACCCCTCCACTTT.

DNA of the CDR3: TGTGCCAGCAGTTTAGGGCCCGCAGATACGCAGTATTTT. It encodes CASSLGPADTQYF. The chain recombines TRBV12-3 or TRBV12-4 with TRBJ2-3; D gene unclear. This CDR3 spans 13 amino acids. V was pared by 1 base and J by 4 bases, with 6 bases between.

This chain links TRBV5-3 with TRBJ1-2, with 7 bases aligning to TRBD1. TRBV5-3 is recorded as an ORF, its role being uncertain. The CDR3 runs 18 residues. V was pared by 0 bases and J by 2 bases, with 13 bases of the junction left unmatched. The CDR3 DNA reads as TGTGCCAGAAGCTTGGCTAGCTCCCGTTACAGGGGCAACTATGGCTACACCTTC. This translates into CARSLASSRYRGNYGYTF.

This sequence joins TRBV19 and TRBJ1-1, with a weak D call TRBD1 (6 bases). V lost 1 base and J lost 4, with 22 bases in between. Looked up from germline, CDR1 is LNHDA and CDR2 is SQIVND (reference sequence). CDR3 length: 18 amino acids. The CDR3 DNA reads as TGTGCCAGTAGTATAGTCTTTTACCAACAGGGCGGGGGCACTGAAGCTTTCTTT. Its protein product is CASSIVFYQQGGGTEAFF.

The chain uses TRBV4-3 and TRBJ2-1, with D possibly being TRBD1 (6 bases). The CDR3 is made up of 14 amino acids. The germline CDR1 and CDR2 sequences are LGHNA and YSLEER. The V gene lost 0 bases and the J gene lost 6 bases, with 9 bases spanning the gap. The CDR3 DNA follows: TGCGCCAGCAGCCAAGAAACAGGGTCCAATGAGCAGTTCTTC. Its translation is CASSQETGSNEQFF.

This clone was recorded once. The CDR3 sequence is CASSLGTIPNTEAFF. CDR3 nucleotide sequence: TGCGCCAGCAGCTTGGGGACAATCCCGAACACTGAAGCTTTCTTT. The genes are TRBV5-1 and TRBJ1-1; D may be TRBD1 (5 bases). Germline loops: CDR1 SGHRS, CDR2 YFSETQ. V dropped 0 bases and J dropped 1 base, with 10 bases sitting between them. The CDR3 is 15 amino acids.

This clone was counted only a few times. The chain couples TRBV7-9 to TRBJ1-1; D remains unclear. The CDR3 is made up of 14 amino acids. Trimming cost V 7 bases and J 0 bases, with 12 bases left between them. Germline lookup yields CDR1 SEHNR and CDR2 FQNEAQ (reference sequence). The CDR3 bases are TGTGCCAGCATGCGGGTAGTATTGAACACTGAAGCTTTCTTT. Amino acids: CASMRVVLNTEAFF.

This sequence joins TRBV12-3 or TRBV12-4 and TRBJ1-5; 8 nucleotides line up with TRBD1. There are 13 residues in the CDR3. After removal of 6 bases from V and 5 bases from J, the junction contained 3 bases not matched to a gene. CDR3 residues: CASRGTGYQPQHF. The CDR3 DNA reads TGTGCCAGCAGGGGGACAGGATATCAGCCCCAGCATTTT.

This sequence joins TRBV7-2 and TRBJ1-4; 8 bases are shared with TRBD1. Losses at the gene ends were 6 bases for V and 5 bases for J; bases not matched to a gene: 8. Germline V CDR1 and CDR2: SGHTA, FQGNSA. The CDR3 runs 15 residues. The DNA of the CDR3 is TGTGCCAGCAGACTTGGACAGGGAAGAAATGAAAAACTGTTTTTT. Translated: CASRLGQGRNEKLFF.

V usage is TRBV11-1 and J usage is TRBJ1-1, with TRBD1 matching 8 bases. CDR3 length: 14 amino acids. J gave up 0 bases and V 3 bases, and 0 bases lay outside the gene matches. Germline V gene lookup returns CDR1 SGHAT and CDR2 FQDESV (reference sequence). The CDR3 region has the DNA TGTGCCAGCAGCTTGACAGGGGTGAACACTGAAGCTTTCTTT. This sequence encodes CASSLTGVNTEAFF.

With respect to this clone: Germline is not matched at one junction end, which may reflect a read error. This sequence joins TRBV30 and TRBJ1-2; TRBD1 is a possible D gene (6 bases). The CDR3 is 11 residues long. The germline CDR1 and CDR2 sequences are GTSNPN and SVGIG (reference sequence). CDR3 nucleotides: TGTGCCACGAGTAAGGACAGCCGTGAACACTTC. This translates into CATSKDSREHF.

The genes are TRBV28 and TRBJ2-1; 12 bases agree with TRBD2. From germline, CDR1 is MDHEN and CDR2 SYDVKM. Trimming at V came to 5 bases and at J to 8 bases, leaving 7 bases not matched to a gene. The CDR3 runs to 15 residues. The CDR3: CASSTLAGGHDEQFF. The CDR3 region has the DNA TGTGCCAGCAGTACTCTAGCGGGGGGGCACGATGAGCAGTTCTTC.